The clone carrying this T cell receptor (beta chain) was detected many times. As yet, its antigen is unknown. The source of the sample is a study of Graves' ophthalmopathy and Graves' hyperthyroidism. Study-wide points: The study's model predicted ophthalmopathy progression at 70.59% sensitivity and almost 75% specificity.

Transcripts of RNA were the source for amplifying TCR beta CDR3 regions. An initial RT-PCR round employing HTBI primers preceded a second-round multiplex PCR. TCRdb fed the multiplex PCR reads into MiXCR, producing one record per CDR3 protein. The data contain around 340,000 distinct CDR3 sequences, roughly 16% of them seen just once; the ten biggest clones take up around 12%. This sequence was found in an adult man with Graves' ophthalmopathy. The specimen sequenced was peripheral blood.

The CDR3, as DNA: TGTGCCAGCAGTGCGCAGGACTACTATGGCTACACCTTC. As protein: CASSAQDYYGYTF. The chain employs TRBV12-3 or TRBV12-4 and TRBJ1-2; D gene uncertain. The CDR3 has 13 amino acids. Trimming took 5 bases from V and 3 from J, leaving 10 bases between them.